This T cell receptor (beta chain) was found in a study of Graves' ophthalmopathy and Graves' hyperthyroidism (dated by TCRdb to between 2018 and 2020). Notes on the research overall: Peripheral blood was collected at initial diagnosis, prior to any treatment. After sampling, hyperthyroidism patients received methimazole starting at 30 mg daily, and ophthalmopathy patients received high-dose intravenous methylprednisolone. For training and testing, the 100 or so patients in the discovery cohort were randomly divided in a 7:3 ratio. To explore V-J signatures distinguishing ophthalmopathy from hyperthyroidism, a discovery set of 100 or so patients (more than 40 ophthalmopathy, some 55 stable hyperthyroidism) was enrolled. The independent validation cohort included roughly 19 hyperthyroidism patients plus 17 patients who later progressed from hyperthyroidism to ophthalmopathy. The study used signatures of the TCR beta repertoire to tell Graves' ophthalmopathy apart from Graves' hyperthyroidism and to predict which patients would progress to ophthalmopathy. In total, 135 blood samples were TCR-sequenced: some 43 ophthalmopathy, roughly 77 hyperthyroidism and about 17 hyperthyroidism-to-ophthalmopathy patients. T-cell repertoires of thyroid tissue and blood were compared in a handful of hyperthyroidism patients. What the authors observed across the whole study: In cross-validation, the 13-signature model distinguished ophthalmopathy from stable hyperthyroidism with approximately 90% sensitivity and roughly 81% specificity, and in the test set the corresponding values were approximately 80% and 68%. Most expanded thyroid clonotypes with a frequency above 0.001 also appeared in blood, which suggests that blood repertoires may reflect the immune response in the thyroid. Sample size was not statistically predetermined, and group allocation was not concealed from the investigators. In validation, the model predicted ophthalmopathy progression with over 60% sensitivity and 72.22% specificity; more than ten predicted patients were CT-confirmed with GO in a median of about 6.1 months.

The ophthalmopathy patients had moderately to severely active disease, with a Clinical Activity Score of 3 or higher, a NOSPECS grade of 4 or higher, and a disease duration of less than 3 months. Anyone with other autoimmune diseases, uncontrolled infections, pregnancy or lactation was excluded from the study. Diagnosis relied on clinical symptoms, serum thyroxine, TRAb, thyroid ultrasound and orbital computed tomography. Using Ficoll-Paque density gradient centrifugation, PBMCs were isolated from 9.5 to 10 ml of fresh peripheral blood. Trizol reagent was used to extract the total RNA, and its quality was then checked on an Agilent 2100 Bioanalyzer. The germline V gene provides CDR1 MDHEN and CDR2 SYDVKM. The CDR3 starts with the cysteine, ends with the phenylalanine, and has 14 residues. The sequence is cut down to CDR3 DNA, 42 bases in frame from base 1. Deletion took 5 bases off V and 7 bases off J, with a span of 18 bases between the germline ends.

To note about this clonotype: Its antigen specificity is not known. Base qualities were left out, and no much larger clone turns up one base away.

For repertoire sequencing, the TCR beta CDR3 regions were amplified from RNA transcripts. HTBI primers and the Qiagen OneStep RT-PCR kit were used in a first-round RT-PCR, which was followed by a second-round multiplex PCR, size selection and purification. Libraries were sequenced on an Illumina HiSeq2000 using paired-end 100 bp reads. In the paper's pipeline: SOAPnuke was used for read processing, and reads with adapters, uncalled bases, a mean Phred below 15, or no exact constant-primer or identifier match were discarded. High-quality paired reads were merged with COPE v1.2.5. Each unique nucleotide sequence was defined as a clonotype, and clonotypes were aligned to IMGT TRB V, D and J references with MiTCR v1.1. Analysis was restricted to V-J combinations with a frequency above 0.0001, which covered just over 98% of repertoires. For each V-J combination, a TCR clonal expansion and chaos score was defined as F50 clonal expansion divided by the chaos observed in the TCRdist matrix. Welch's t-statistics and random forest were used to narrow the features down to more than 10 V-J combinations, which were then fed into a naive Bayes classifier. The similarity between thyroid and blood repertoires was quantified using the Morisita-Horn index. Starting from the raw public reads, TCRdb applied fastp trimming at Q25, assembled clones with MiXCR and retained in-frame beta chains. A single entry per CDR3 protein holds the most common genes and DNA from its merged rows. The V and J calls shown here were made by TCRdb, not taken from the authors' results. Across this sample there are about 220,000 distinct CDR3 sequences, with roughly a fifth seen only once. The ten top clones hold around two fifths of the sample.

Sequencing was carried out using peripheral blood. Recombination connected TRBV28 to TRBJ2-7, with the D call tentatively TRBD1 or TRBD2, each fitting 5 bases. This receptor was identified in a woman between 50 and 59 years old with Graves' ophthalmopathy. Donor details come from another sample of the same person, matched by shared clones. This receptor has the CDR3 CASSPPPGTREQYF. The sequenced DNA is TGTGCCAGCAGTCCGCCCCCGGGGACGAGGGAGCAGTACTTC.